This T cell receptor (beta chain) was sequenced for a study of spatial heterogeneity in lung cancer. The V end was cut by 3 bases, the J end by 3 bases, with 15 bases between. The germline CDR1 and CDR2 sequences are LNHDA and SQIVND (reference sequence). This CDR3 region has 16 residues. This clonotype was detected ten times or more. The time point here: sample taken at primary tumor resection. The authors sequenced whole RNA from tumor, nontumor lung or frozen PBMC without sorting. TCRdb analysed the 5' RACE reads with MiXCR anew, one entry per CDR3 protein. The table includes more than 6,500 distinct CDR3 sequences, approximately 3.9% detected once.

The clonotype originates from a female donor with early-stage non-small cell lung cancer. Sequences were derived from normal lung tissue next to the tumor, sampled at surgery. The gene calls are TRBV19 and TRBJ2-1; D possibly corresponds to TRBD1 (7 bases). The CDR3 loop is CASSMGAGGHYNEQFF. CDR3 bases: TGTGCCAGTAGTATGGGGGCAGGGGGGCACTACAATGAGCAGTTCTTC.